The T cell receptor (beta chain) described here comes from a study of vaccination effects on CD4 cells after COVID-19. General observations from the study: Common cold coronavirus cross-reactivity was shown by only 1 of 255 vaccine-induced clones in healthy vaccinees. Late after vaccination, infection- and vaccine-induced clones showed marked clonal contraction.

Trimming pared 0 bases from V and 7 bases from J, leaving 10 bases between. This CDR3 comprises 14 residues. CDR1 is ENHRY and CDR2 is SYGVKD in the germline V gene. Antigen-specific CD4+ T cells were expanded with viral peptide pools in the ViraFEST assay before sequencing. Following culture for around 10 days, CD4+ T cells were isolated. Nucleocapsid antibodies stayed negative before and after vaccination, showing no earlier SARS-CoV-2 infection. Half-medium changes using IL-2 medium occurred on days 3 and 7. The assay was immunoSEQ multiplex PCR, and TCRdb's table has in-frame clones only and misses some. This table holds some 60,000 clones, around 76% found once. Of note for this clone: Antigen specificity is unknown.

This material consisted of CD4+ T cells from PBMCs cultured with HCoV-NL63 spike peptides, taken before COVID-19 vaccination. The chain has TRBV10-3 and TRBJ1-5, with D perhaps TRBD1 (5 bases). The TCR was taken from a human donor who received a COVID-19 vaccine. The CDR3 sequence: CAISESPGPQPQHF. The CDR3, as DNA: TGTGCCATCAGTGAGTCGCCAGGGCCACAGCCCCAGCATTTT.